This TCR beta chain emerged from a study of neoadjuvant anti-PD-1 for oral cavity cancer. Here immunoSEQ multiplex PCR was the method, and the copy in TCRdb shows in-frame clones only, minus some. The data hold roughly 13,000 clones, with 70% observed a single time. V was pared by 4 bases and J by 2 bases, with 12 bases of the junction left unmatched. Germline V gives CDR1 SQVTM, CDR2 ANQGSEA. This CDR3 comprises 18 residues. The clonotype was recovered from a person aged 35-79 years with oral cavity squamous cell carcinoma. The V and J genes are TRBV29-1 and TRBJ1-3, with 12 nucleotides matching TRBD1. The sequencing here drew on PBMCs, taken before nivolumab (anti-PD-1) treatment. The CDR3 sequence is CSVVDWGTGGSAGNTIYF. The CDR3 region has the DNA TGCAGCGTTGTGGATTGGGGGACAGGGGGCTCGGCTGGAAACACCATATATTTT.